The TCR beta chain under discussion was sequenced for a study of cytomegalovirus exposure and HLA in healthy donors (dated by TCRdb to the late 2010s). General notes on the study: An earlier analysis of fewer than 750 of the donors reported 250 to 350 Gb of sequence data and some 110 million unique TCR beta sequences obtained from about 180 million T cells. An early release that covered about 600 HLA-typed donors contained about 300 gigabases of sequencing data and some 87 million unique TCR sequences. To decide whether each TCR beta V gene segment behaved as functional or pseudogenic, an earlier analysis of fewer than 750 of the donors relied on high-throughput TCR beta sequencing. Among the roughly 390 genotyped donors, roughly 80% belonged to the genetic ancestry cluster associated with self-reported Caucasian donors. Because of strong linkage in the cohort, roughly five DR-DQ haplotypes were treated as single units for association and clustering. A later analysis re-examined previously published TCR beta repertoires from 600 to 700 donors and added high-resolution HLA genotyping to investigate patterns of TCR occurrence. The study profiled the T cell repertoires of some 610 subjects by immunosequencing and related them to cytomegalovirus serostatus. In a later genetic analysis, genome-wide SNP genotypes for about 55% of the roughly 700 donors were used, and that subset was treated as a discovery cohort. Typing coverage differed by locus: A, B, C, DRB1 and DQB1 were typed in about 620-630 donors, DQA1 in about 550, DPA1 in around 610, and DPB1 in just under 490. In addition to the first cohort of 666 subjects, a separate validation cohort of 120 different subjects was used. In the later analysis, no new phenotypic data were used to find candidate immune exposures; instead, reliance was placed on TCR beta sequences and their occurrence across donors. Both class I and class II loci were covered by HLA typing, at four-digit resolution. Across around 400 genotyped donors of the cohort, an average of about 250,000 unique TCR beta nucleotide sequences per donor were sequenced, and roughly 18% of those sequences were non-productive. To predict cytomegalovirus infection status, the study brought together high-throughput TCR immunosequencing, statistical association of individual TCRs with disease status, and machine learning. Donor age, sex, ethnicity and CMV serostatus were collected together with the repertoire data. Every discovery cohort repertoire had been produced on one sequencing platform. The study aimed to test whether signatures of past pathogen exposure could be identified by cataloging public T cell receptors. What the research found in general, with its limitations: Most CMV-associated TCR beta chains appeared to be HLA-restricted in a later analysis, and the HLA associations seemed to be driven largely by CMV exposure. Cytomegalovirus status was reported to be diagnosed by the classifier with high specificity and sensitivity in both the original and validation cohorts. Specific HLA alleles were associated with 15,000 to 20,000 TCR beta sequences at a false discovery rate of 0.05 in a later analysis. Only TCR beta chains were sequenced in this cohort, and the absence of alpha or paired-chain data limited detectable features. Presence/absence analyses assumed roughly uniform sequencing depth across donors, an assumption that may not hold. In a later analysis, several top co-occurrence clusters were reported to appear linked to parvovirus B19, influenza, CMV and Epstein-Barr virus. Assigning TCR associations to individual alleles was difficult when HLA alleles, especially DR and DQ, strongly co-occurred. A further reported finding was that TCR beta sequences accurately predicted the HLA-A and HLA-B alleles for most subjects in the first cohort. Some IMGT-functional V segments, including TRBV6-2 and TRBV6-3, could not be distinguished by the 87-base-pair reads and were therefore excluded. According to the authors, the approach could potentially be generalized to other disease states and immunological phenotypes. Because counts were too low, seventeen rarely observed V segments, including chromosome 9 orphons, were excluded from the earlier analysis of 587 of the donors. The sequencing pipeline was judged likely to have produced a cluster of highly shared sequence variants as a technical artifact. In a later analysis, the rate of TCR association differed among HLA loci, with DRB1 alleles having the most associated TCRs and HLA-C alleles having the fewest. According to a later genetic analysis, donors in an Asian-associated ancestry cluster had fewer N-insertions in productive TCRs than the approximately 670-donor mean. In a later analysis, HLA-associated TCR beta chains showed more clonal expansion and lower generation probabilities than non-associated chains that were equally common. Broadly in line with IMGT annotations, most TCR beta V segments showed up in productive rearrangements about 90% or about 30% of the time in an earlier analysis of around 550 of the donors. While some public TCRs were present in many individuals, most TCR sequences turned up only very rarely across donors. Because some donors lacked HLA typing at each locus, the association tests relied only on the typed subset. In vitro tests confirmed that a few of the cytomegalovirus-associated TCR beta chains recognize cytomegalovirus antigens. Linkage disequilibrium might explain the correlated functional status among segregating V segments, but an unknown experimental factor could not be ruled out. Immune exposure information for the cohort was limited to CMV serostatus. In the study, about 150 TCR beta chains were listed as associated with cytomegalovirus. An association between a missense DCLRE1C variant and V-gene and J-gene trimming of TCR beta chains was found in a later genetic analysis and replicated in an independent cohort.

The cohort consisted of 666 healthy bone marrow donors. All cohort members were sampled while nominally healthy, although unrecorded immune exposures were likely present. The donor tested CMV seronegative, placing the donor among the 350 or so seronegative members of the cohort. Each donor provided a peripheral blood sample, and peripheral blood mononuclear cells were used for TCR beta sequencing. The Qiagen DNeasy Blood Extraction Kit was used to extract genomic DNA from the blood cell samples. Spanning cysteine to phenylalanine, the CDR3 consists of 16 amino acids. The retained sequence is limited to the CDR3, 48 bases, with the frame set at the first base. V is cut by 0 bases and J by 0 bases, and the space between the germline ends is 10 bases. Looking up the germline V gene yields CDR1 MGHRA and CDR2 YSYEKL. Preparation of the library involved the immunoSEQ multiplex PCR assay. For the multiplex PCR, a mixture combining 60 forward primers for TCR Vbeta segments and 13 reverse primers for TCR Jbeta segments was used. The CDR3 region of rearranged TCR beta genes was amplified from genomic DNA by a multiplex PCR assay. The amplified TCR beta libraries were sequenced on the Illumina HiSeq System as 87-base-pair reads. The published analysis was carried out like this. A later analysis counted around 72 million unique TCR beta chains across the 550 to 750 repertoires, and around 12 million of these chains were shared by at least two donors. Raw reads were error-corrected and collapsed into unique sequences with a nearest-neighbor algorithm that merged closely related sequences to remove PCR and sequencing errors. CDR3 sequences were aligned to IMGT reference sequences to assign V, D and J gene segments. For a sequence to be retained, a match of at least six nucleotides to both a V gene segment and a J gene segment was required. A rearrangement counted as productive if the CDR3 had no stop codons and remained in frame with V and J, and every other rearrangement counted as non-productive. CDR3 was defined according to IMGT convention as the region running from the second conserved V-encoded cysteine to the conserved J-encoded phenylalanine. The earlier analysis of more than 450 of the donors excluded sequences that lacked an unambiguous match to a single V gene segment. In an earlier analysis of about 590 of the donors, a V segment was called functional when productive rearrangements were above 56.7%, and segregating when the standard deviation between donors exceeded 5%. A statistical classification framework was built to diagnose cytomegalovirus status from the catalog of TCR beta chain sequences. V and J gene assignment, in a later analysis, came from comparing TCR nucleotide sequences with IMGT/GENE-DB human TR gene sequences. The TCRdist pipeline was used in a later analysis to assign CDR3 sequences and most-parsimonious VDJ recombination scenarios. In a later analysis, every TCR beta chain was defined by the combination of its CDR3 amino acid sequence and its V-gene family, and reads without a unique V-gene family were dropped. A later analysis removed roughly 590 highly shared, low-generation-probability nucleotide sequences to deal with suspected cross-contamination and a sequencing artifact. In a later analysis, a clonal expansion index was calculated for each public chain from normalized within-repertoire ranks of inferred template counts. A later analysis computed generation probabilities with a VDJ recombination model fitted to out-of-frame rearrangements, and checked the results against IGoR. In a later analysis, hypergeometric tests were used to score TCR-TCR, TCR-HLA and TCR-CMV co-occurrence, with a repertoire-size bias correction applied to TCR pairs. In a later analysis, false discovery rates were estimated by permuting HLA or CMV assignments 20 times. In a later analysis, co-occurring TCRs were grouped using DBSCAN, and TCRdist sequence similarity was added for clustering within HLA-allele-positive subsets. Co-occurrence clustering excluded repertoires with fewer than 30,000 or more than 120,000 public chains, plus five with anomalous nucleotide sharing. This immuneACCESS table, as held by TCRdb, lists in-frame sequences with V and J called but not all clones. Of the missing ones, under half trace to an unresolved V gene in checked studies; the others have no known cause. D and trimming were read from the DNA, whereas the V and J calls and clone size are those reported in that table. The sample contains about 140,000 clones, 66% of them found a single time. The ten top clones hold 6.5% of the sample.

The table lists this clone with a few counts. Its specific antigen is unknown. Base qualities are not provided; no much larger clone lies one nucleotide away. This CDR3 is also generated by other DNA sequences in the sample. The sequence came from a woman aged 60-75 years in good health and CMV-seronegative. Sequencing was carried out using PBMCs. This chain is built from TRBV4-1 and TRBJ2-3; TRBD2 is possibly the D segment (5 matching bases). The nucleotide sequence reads TGCGCCAGCAGCCAAGATCCCAGCGGCAGCACAGATACGCAGTATTTT. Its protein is CASSQDPSGSTDTQYF.